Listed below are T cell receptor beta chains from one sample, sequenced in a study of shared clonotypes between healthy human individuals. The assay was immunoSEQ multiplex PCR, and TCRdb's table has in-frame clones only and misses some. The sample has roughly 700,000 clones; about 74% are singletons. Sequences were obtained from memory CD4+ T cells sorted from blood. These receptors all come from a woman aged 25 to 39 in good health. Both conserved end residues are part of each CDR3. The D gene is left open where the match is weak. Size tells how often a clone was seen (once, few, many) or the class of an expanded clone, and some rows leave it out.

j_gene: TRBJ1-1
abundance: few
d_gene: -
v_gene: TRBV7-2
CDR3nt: TGTGCCAGCAGAGCGCAACGGGACACTGAAGCTTTCTTT
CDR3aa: CASRAQRDTEAFF

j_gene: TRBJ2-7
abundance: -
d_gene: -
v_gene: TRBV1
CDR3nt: TGCACCAGCAGCCAAGATTTTAACAGCTACGAGCAGTACTTC
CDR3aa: CTSSQDFNSYEQYF

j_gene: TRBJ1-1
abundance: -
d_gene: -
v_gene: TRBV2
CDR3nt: TGTGCCAGCAGTTCCCTTCGACCTGAAGCTTTCTTT
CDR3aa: CASSSLRPEAFF

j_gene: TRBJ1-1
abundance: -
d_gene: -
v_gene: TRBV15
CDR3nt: TGTGCCACCAGCAGAGAAGGGTGGGCCACTGAAGCTTTCTTT
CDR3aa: CATSREGWATEAFF

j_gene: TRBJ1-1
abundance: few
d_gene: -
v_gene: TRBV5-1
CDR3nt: TGCGCCAGCAGCCCCGGGGCCGGTAACACTGAAGCTTTCTTT
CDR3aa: CASSPGAGNTEAFF

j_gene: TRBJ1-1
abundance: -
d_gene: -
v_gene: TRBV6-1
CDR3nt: TGTGCCAGCTTAGGAGGGAGGACCACTGAAGCTTTCTTT
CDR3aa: CASLGGRTTEAFF

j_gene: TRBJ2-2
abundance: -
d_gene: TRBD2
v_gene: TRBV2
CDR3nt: TGTGCCAGCAGTGGCAATAGCGGGAGAACCACCGGGGAGCTGTTTTTT
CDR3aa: CASSGNSGRTTGELFF

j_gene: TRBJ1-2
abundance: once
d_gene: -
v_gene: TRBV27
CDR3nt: TGTGCCAGCAGTTTATCAGTCCGGGGGTACTATGGCTACACCTTC
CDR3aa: CASSLSVRGYYGYTF

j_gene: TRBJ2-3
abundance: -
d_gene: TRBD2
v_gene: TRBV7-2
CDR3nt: TGTGCCAGCATCCTGACTAGCGCCGGAGGGGAGCAGTATTTT
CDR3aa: CASILTSAGGEQYF

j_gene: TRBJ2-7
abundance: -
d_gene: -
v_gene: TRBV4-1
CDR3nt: TGCGCCAGCAGCCAAACAGGCCGATTGGGCTACGAGCAGTACTTC
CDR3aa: CASSQTGRLGYEQYF

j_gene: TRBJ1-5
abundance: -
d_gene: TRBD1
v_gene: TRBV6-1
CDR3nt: TGTGCCAGTCTGGGACAGGGAAGGGGCAATCAGCCCCAGCATTTT
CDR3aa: CASLGQGRGNQPQHF

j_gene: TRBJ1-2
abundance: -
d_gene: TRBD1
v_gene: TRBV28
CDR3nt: TGTGCCAGCATCCAGGGGGGGTATGGCTACACCTTC
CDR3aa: CASIQGGYGYTF

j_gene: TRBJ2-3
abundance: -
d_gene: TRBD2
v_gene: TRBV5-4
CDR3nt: TGTGCCAGCAGCTCGGCTAGCGGGATCGGCATAGATACGCAGTATTTT
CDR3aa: CASSSASGIGIDTQYF

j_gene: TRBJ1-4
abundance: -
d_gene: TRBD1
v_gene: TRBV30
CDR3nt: TGTGCCTGGAAGACCAGGGGGCGAGAAAAACTGTTTTTT
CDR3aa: CAWKTRGREKLFF

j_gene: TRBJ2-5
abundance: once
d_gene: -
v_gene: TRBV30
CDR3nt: TGTGCCTGGAGTTTGAAGACCCAGTACTTC
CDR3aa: CAWSLKTQYF

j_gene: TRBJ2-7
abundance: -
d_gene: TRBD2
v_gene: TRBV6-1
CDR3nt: TGTGCCAGCAGCGGGGACAGGACTAGCGGCTACGAGCAGTACTTC
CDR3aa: CASSGDRTSGYEQYF

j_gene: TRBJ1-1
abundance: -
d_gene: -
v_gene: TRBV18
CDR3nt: TGTGCCAGCTCACCGTCCCAGGGGTCGGGTGAAGCTTTCTTT
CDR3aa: CASSPSQGSGEAFF

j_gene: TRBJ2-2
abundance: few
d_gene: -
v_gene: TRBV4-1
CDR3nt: TGCGCCAGCAGCCTCACAGAGAACACCGGGGAGCTGTTTTTT
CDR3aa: CASSLTENTGELFF

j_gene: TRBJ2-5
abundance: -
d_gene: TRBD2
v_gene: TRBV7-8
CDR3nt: TGTGCCAGCAGCTGGAATAGGGCTAGCGGGATCAGGGAGACCCAGTACTTC
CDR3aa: CASSWNRASGIRETQYF

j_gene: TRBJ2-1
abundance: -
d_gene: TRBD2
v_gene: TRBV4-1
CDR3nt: TGCGCCAGCAAAACTAGCGTCTTACCAAACAATGAGCAGTTCTTC
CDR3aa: CASKTSVLPNNEQFF

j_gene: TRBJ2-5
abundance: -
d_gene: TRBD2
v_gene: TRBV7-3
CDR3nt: TGTGCCAGCAGCCCGGGGGGCCAAGAGACCCAGTACTTC
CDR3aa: CASSPGGQETQYF

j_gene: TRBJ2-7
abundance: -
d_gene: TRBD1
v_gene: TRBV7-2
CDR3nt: TGTGCCAGCAGCTCGGCAGGGGGAGACCATCCGTACGAGCAGTACTTC
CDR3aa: CASSSAGGDHPYEQYF

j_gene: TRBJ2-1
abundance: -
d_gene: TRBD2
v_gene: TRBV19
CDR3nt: TGTGCCAGTAGTGATCGACTAGCGGGAGACTACAATGAGCAGTTCTTC
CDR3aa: CASSDRLAGDYNEQFF

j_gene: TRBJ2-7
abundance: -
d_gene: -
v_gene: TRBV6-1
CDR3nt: TGTGCCAGCAGGACAGAACCATACTCCTACGAGCAGTACTTC
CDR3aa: CASRTEPYSYEQYF

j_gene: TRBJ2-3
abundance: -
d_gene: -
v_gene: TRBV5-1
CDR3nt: TGCGCCAGCAGCTTGGACACGGAGGTCGCAGATACGCAGTATTTT
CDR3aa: CASSLDTEVADTQYF

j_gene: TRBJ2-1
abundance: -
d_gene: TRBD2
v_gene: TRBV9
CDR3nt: TGTGCCAGCAGCGTAGCCCATTCGGGAGGGGCCCATGAGCAGTTCTTC
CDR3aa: CASSVAHSGGAHEQFF

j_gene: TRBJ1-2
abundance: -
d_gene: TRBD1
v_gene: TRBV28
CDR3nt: TGTGCCAGCACCACACAGGGGTTCTATGGCTACACCTTC
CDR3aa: CASTTQGFYGYTF

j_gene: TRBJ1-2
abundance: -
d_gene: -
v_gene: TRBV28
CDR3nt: TGTGCCAGCAGTTTACGTGGATATGGCTACACCTTC
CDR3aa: CASSLRGYGYTF

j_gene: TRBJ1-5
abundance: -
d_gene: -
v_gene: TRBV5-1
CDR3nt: TGCGCCAGCAGCTTGGACGGAACACAGATCAATGAGCCCCAGCATTTT
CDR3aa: CASSLDGTQINEPQHF

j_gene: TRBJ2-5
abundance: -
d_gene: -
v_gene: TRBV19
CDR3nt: TGTGCCAGTAGCTCCATTGGGGGAGTAGAGACCCAGTACTTC
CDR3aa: CASSSIGGVETQYF

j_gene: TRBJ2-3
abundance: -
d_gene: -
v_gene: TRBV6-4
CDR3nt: TGTGCCAGCAGTGAGGACACAGATACGCAGTATTTT
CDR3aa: CASSEDTDTQYF

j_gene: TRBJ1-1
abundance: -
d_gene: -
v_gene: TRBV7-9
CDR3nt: TGTGCCAGCAGCTTAGCATCCGACACTGAAGCTTTCTTT
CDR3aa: CASSLASDTEAFF

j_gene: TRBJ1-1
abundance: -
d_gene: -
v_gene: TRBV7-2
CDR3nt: TGTGCCAGCAGCGTGCGGAGGAACACTGAAGCTTTCTTT
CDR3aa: CASSVRRNTEAFF

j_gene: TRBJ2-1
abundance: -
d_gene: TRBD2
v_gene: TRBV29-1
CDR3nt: TGCAGCGTTGTCCTAGGGAGGGCGGGGGAGCAGTTCTTC
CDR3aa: CSVVLGRAGEQFF

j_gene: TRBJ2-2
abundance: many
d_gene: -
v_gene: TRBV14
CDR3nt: TGTGCCAGCAGCCGAACAGGCACCGGGGAGCTGTTTTTT
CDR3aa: CASSRTGTGELFF

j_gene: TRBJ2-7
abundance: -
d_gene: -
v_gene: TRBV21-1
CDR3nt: TGTGCCAGCAGCAAAGATTGTGGAAGGACTAGCGGGCCCGGGGAGCAGTACTTC
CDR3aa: CASSKDCGRTSGPGEQYF

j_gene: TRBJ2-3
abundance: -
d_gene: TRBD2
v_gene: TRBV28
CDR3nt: TGTGCCATGCAAGCGGGAGGAGGGACAGATACGCAGTATTTT
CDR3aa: CAMQAGGGTDTQYF

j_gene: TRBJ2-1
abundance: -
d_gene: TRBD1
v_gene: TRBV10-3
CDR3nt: TGTGCCATCAGTGACCCCGGGACAGGGAGGCTCAATGAGCAGTTCTTC
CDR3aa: CAISDPGTGRLNEQFF

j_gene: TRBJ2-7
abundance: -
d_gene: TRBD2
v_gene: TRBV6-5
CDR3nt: TGTGCCAGCGGGACTAGCGGCTACGAGCAGTACTTC
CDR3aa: CASGTSGYEQYF

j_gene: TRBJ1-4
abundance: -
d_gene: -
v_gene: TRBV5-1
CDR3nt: TGCGCCAGCAGCTTGGCATACAGACCCCAGAATGAAAAACTGTTTTTT
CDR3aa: CASSLAYRPQNEKLFF

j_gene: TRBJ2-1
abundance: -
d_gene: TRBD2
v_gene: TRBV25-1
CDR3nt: TGTGCCAGCAGTGAAGTAGCGGGTAATGAGCAGTTCTTC
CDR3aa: CASSEVAGNEQFF

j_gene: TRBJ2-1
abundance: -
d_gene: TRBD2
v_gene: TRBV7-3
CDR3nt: TGTGCCAGCAGCTTACAACTAGCGGGGGTCGGCGGTTACAATGAGCAGTTCTTC
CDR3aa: CASSLQLAGVGGYNEQFF

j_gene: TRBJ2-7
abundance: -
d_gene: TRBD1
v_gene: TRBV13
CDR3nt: TGTGCCAGCAGTTCACAGGGGGCCGACGAGCAGTACTTC
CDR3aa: CASSSQGADEQYF

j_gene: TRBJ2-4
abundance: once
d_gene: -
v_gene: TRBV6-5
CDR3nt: TGTGCCAGCAGCCCTTACATAGGGAGCATTCAGTACTTC
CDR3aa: CASSPYIGSIQYF

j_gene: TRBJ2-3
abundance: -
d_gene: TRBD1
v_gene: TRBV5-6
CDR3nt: TGTGCCAGCAGCTTGGCGGGATGGACAGGTCTCGCAGATACGCAGTATTTT
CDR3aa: CASSLAGWTGLADTQYF

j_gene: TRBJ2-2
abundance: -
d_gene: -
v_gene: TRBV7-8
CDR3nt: TGTGCCAGCAGCTTAACTACCGGGGAGCTGTTTTTT
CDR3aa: CASSLTTGELFF

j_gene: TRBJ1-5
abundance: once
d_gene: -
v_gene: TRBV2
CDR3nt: TGTGCCAGCAGTGAATGGACGGGGACACCTCAGCCCCAGCATTTT
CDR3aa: CASSEWTGTPQPQHF

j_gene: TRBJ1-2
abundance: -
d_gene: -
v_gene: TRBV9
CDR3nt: TGTGCCAGCAGCGTAGATCACAGGAGTTATGGCTACACCTTC
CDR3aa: CASSVDHRSYGYTF